Given below is one T cell receptor (beta chain) in context. Germline V CDR1 and CDR2: SGHRS, YFSETQ. This CDR3 is 16 amino acids long. With 4 bases clipped from V and 6 bases from J, the junction kept 7 bases outside the gene matches. The data were taken from a study of cytomegalovirus exposure and HLA in healthy donors. Only in-frame clones appear in the TCRdb table, and some are missing; sequencing was by immunoSEQ multiplex PCR. This sample has some 110,000 clones, with around 94% found just once. This sequence joins TRBV5-1 and TRBJ2-2; 12 bases agree with TRBD2. The clonotype comes from a woman younger than 35 in good health and CMV-seronegative. Sequenced material: PBMCs. In nucleotides, the CDR3 is TGCGCCAGCAGCCTGCGACTAGCGGGAGCGGCCGGGGAGCTGTTTTTT. This translates into CASSLRLAGAAGELFF.